This T cell receptor (beta chain) was captured in a study of identical twins. MiXCR was run by TCRdb on the 5' RACE reads, yielding one entry per CDR3 protein. The sample consists of more than 1.5 million distinct CDR3 sequences, around 29% of them appearing once. The CDR3 contains 17 residues. V was pared by 0 bases and J by 2 bases, with 17 bases between. Germline CDR1 SGHRS, CDR2 YFSETQ. The rearrangement links TRBV5-1 to TRBJ2-5; unclear D gene. This clonotype was obtained from a newborn girl in good health. Input material: cord blood. The CDR3 sequence: CASSLAGLKGLQETQYF. The CDR3 DNA follows: TGCGCCAGCAGCTTGGCCGGGTTAAAGGGCCTTCAAGAGACCCAGTACTTC.